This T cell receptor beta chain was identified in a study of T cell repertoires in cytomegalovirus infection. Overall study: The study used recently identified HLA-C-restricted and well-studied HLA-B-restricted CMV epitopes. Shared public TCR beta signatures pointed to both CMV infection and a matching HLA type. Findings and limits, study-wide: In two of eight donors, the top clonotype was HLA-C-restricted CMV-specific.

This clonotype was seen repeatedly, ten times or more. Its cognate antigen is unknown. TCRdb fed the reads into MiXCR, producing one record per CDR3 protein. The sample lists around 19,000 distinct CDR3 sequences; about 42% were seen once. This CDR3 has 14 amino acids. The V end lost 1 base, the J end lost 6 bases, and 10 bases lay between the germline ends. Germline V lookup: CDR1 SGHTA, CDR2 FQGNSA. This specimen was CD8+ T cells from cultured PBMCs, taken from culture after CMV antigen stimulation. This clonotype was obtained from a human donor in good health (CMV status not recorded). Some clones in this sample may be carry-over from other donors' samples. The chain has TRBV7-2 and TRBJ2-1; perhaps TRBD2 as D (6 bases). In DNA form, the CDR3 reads TGTGCCAGCAGCTTAGGCGGGATGGGCAATGAGCAGTTCTTC. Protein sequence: CASSLGGMGNEQFF.